Shown below are 20 T cell receptor beta chains from a single sample sequenced in a study of T cells after yellow fever vaccination. Each CDR3 protein gets one entry after TCRdb re-called the 5' RACE reads with MiXCR. The sample lists about 400,000 distinct CDR3 sequences; 6.2% were seen once. Sequenced material: PBMCs, taken 5 days after the yellow fever booster vaccination. The receptor source for this set is a man aged 25-40 years who received the YFV17D yellow fever vaccine.

The J gene is TRBJ2-7, the V gene TRBV6-2 or TRBV6-3; TRBD1 matches 7 bases. This CDR3 is built from 15 residues. V shed 2 bases and J 3 bases; nucleotides not matched to a gene: 7. CDR1 MNHEY and CDR2 SVGEGT come from the germline V gene. CDR3: CASSYLGTVSYEQYF. DNA for the CDR3: TGTGCCAGCAGTTACCTCGGGACAGTCAGCTACGAGCAGTACTTC.

J is TRBJ2-7 and V is TRBV28, with 9 bases identical to TRBD2. J gave up 7 bases and V 4 bases, and 8 bases lay outside the gene matches. This CDR3 has 14 amino acids. The germline V gene encodes CDR1 MDHEN and CDR2 SYDVKM. CDR3 nucleotide sequence: TGTGCCAGCAGTTGGGCTAGCGGGACCGGGGAGCAGTACTTC. Amino acids: CASSWASGTGEQYF.

In the case of this clonotype: This may come from a read error, since a much larger clone is one base off. V is TRBV12-3 or TRBV12-4 and J is TRBJ2-2; D gene unclear. This CDR3 contains 14 residues. The chain's CDR3 is CTSSLFEDAGELFF. The DNA for the CDR3 is TGTACCAGCAGTTTATTTGAGGACGCCGGGGAGCTGTTTTTT.

A word on this clonotype: At one end, the junction sequence differs from germline, possibly due to a read error. The rearrangement links TRBV20-1 to TRBJ2-1; the match to TRBD2 covers 7 bases. Per germline, CDR1 DFQATT and CDR2 SNEGSKA (reference sequence). CDR3 length: 15 amino acids. Written as DNA, the CDR3 is TGCTGTGCTAGAAAAACGGGAGGCTCCTACAATGAGCAGTTCTTC. This gives the protein CCARKTGGSYNEQFF.

J is TRBJ2-1 and V is TRBV20-1, with a possible D match to TRBD2 (6 bases). Per the germline V gene, CDR1 is DFQATT and CDR2 is SNEGSKA (reference sequence). The CDR3 length is 14 residues. V was cut by 3 bases and J by 7 bases, with 16 bases left in between. The CDR3 DNA sequence: TGCAGTGCTAGTCGGGGCGGGACTTGGAATGAGCAGTTCTTC. This gives the protein CSASRGGTWNEQFF.

The chain recombines TRBV5-1 with TRBJ1-2; D is perhaps TRBD1 (6 bases). V lost 6 bases, J lost 4 bases, and 16 bases lay in between. Germline V lookup: CDR1 SGHRS, CDR2 YFSETQ. This CDR3 region has 14 residues. In DNA form, the CDR3 reads TGCGCCAGCAACCTGGGTGGGGGCCGCTATGGCTACACCTTC. It specifies CASNLGGGRYGYTF.

This clonotype has a handful of counts. This chain connects TRBV7-9 to TRBJ2-1; 8 bases agree with TRBD1. Trimming at V came to 3 bases and at J to 7 bases, leaving 14 bases not matched to a gene. This CDR3 comprises 17 residues. Germline CDR1 reads SEHNR; CDR2 reads FQNEAQ (reference sequence). DNA for the CDR3: TGTGCCAGCAGCTTCCTACCAGGGGACAGGCGTGGAAATGAGCAGTTCTTC. Translating it yields CASSFLPGDRRGNEQFF.

The V gene is TRBV7-9, the J gene TRBJ1-1, with 9 bases identical to TRBD1. The CDR3 extends over 15 amino acids. The V gene's germline CDR1 is SEHNR and CDR2 FQNEAQ (reference sequence). The V segment lost 5 bases and the J segment 1 base; nucleotides outside the gene matches: 5. The CDR3, as DNA: TGTGCCAGCAGCCTCACAGGGGGCACGAACACTGAAGCTTTCTTT. It yields the protein CASSLTGGTNTEAFF.

This clonotype was seen repeatedly, ten times or more. The chain recombines TRBV28 with TRBJ2-7; the D gene is possibly TRBD1 (6 bases). Trimming left V 4 bases short and J 0 bases short, with 16 bases between. CDR3 size: 16 residues. Germline V gives CDR1 MDHEN, CDR2 SYDVKM. CDR3 nucleotide sequence: TGTGCCAGCAGTTCCCTCGGGACATATAGCTCCTACGAGCAGTACTTC. Its translation is CASSSLGTYSSYEQYF.

There are many counts of this clonotype. The gene calls are TRBV15 and TRBJ2-7; D call uncertain. V was cut by 0 bases and J by 5 bases, with 8 bases left in between. The V gene's germline CDR1 is LNHNV and CDR2 YYDKDF (reference sequence). The CDR3 runs 13 residues. The CDR3 DNA is TGTGCCACCAGCAGAGATCCTGGGGACGAGCAGTACTTC. It codes for CATSRDPGDEQYF.

The CDR3, as DNA: TGTGCCAGCAGTTTATTACCAACTAATTCACCCCTCCACTTT. As protein: CASSLLPTNSPLHF. This chain joins TRBV12-3 or TRBV12-4 and TRBJ1-6, with D uncertain. The V gene lost 2 bases and the J gene lost 6 bases, with 8 bases spanning the gap. The CDR3 length is 14 residues.

This clonotype turned up a few times. This CDR3 is CASRRPAQPQHF. The CDR3 nucleotides read TGTGCCAGCCGACGACCAGCACAGCCCCAGCATTTT. This chain joins TRBV6-2 or TRBV6-3 and TRBJ1-5; no clear D. CDR1 MNHEY and CDR2 SVGEGT come from the germline V gene. V lost 8 bases to trimming and J lost 7 bases, with 12 bases between them. The CDR3 consists of 12 residues.

This chain uses TRBV20-1 with TRBJ2-6; TRBD1 is a possible D gene (6 bases). The germline CDR1 and CDR2 sequences are DFQATT and SNEGSKA (reference sequence). CDR3 length: 15 amino acids. The V end was cut by 6 bases, the J end by 0 bases, with 12 bases between. CDR3 in amino acids: CSAPGQSSGANVLTF. In DNA form, the CDR3 reads TGCAGTGCCCCGGGACAAAGCTCTGGGGCCAACGTCCTGACTTTC.

The DNA for the CDR3 is TGTGCCAGCAGCCCGGGACTAGCGTTGGAGCTGTTTTTT. Protein sequence: CASSPGLALELFF. This chain connects TRBV27 to TRBJ2-2, with TRBD2 identical over 10 bases. Germline values: CDR1 MNHEY, CDR2 SMNVEV (reference sequence). This CDR3 is built from 13 residues. Trimming cost V 6 bases and J 10 bases; bases outside gene matches: 5.

In this sample, this clonotype turned up many times. This chain uses TRBV20-1 with TRBJ2-1, with D possibly matching TRBD1 (6 bases). V gave up 6 bases and J gave up 1 base, with 7 bases separating them. This CDR3 region has 12 residues. The V gene's germline CDR1 is DFQATT and CDR2 SNEGSKA (reference sequence). The chain's CDR3 is CSARGSYNEQFF. CDR3 nucleotide sequence: TGCAGTGCCAGGGGTTCCTACAATGAGCAGTTCTTC.

This clonotype was counted a few times. J is TRBJ2-3 and V is TRBV5-4; D is unclear. Germline CDR1 is SGHNT and CDR2 is YYREEE (reference sequence). Trimming removed 6 bases at V and 0 bases at J, with 14 bases between. The CDR3 loop spans 15 amino acids. The DNA for the CDR3 is TGTGCCAGCACCTCGCGAGGATCTAGCACAGATACGCAGTATTTT. Translated: CASTSRGSSTDTQYF.

This clonotype has more than one count but fewer than ten. V and J are TRBV18 and TRBJ2-1; possible D gene TRBD1, 6 bases. The CDR3 runs to 14 residues. Germline V gene data show CDR1 as KGHSH and CDR2 as LQKENI. The V and J ends lost 4 bases and 10 bases respectively, with 17 bases between them. CDR3 residues: CASSQGQPRGEQFF. The CDR3 region has the DNA TGTGCCAGCTCACAAGGACAGCCCCGGGGCGAGCAGTTCTTC. Filled out from reference TRBV18 and TRBJ2-1, the complete variable domain reads NAGVMQNPRHLVRRRGQEARLRCSPMKGHSHVYWYRQLPEEGLKFMVYLQKENIIDESGMPKERFSAEFPKEGPSILRIQQVVRGDSAAYFCASSQGQPRGEQFFGPGTRLTVL.

The J gene is TRBJ2-1, the V gene TRBV24-1; 12 bases are shared with TRBD2. Germline lookup yields CDR1 KGHDR and CDR2 SFDVKD. V lost 5 bases and J lost 0; bases outside the gene matches: 7. The CDR3 loop spans 18 amino acids. The CDR3 is CATSATSGRGLSYNEQFF. In nucleotides, the CDR3 is TGTGCCACCAGTGCGACTAGCGGGAGAGGGCTCTCCTACAATGAGCAGTTCTTC.

In regard to this clonotype: Since a much larger clone is just one base distant, this may be a read error. It is likely a read error, because the conserved phenylalanine at the end of the CDR3 is missing. V and J are TRBV7-6 and TRBJ2-3; 8 bases line up with TRBD2. CDR3 length: 16 residues. J gave up 3 bases and V 0 bases, and 5 bases lay outside the gene matches. CDR1 is SGHVS and CDR2 is FNYEAQ in the germline V gene. CDR3 residues: CASSLAGGGRTDTQYL. The CDR3 DNA follows: TGTGCCAGCAGCTTAGCAGGTGGCGGGAGGACAGATACGCAGTATCTT.

The chain carries TRBV12-3 or TRBV12-4 and TRBJ2-5, with D possibly being TRBD2 (6 bases). V lost 6 bases, J lost 0 bases, and 11 bases lay in between. This CDR3 has 14 amino acids. As DNA, the CDR3 is TGTGCCAGCAGGGAGGACTACTACCAAGAGACCCAGTACTTC. This sequence encodes CASREDYYQETQYF.